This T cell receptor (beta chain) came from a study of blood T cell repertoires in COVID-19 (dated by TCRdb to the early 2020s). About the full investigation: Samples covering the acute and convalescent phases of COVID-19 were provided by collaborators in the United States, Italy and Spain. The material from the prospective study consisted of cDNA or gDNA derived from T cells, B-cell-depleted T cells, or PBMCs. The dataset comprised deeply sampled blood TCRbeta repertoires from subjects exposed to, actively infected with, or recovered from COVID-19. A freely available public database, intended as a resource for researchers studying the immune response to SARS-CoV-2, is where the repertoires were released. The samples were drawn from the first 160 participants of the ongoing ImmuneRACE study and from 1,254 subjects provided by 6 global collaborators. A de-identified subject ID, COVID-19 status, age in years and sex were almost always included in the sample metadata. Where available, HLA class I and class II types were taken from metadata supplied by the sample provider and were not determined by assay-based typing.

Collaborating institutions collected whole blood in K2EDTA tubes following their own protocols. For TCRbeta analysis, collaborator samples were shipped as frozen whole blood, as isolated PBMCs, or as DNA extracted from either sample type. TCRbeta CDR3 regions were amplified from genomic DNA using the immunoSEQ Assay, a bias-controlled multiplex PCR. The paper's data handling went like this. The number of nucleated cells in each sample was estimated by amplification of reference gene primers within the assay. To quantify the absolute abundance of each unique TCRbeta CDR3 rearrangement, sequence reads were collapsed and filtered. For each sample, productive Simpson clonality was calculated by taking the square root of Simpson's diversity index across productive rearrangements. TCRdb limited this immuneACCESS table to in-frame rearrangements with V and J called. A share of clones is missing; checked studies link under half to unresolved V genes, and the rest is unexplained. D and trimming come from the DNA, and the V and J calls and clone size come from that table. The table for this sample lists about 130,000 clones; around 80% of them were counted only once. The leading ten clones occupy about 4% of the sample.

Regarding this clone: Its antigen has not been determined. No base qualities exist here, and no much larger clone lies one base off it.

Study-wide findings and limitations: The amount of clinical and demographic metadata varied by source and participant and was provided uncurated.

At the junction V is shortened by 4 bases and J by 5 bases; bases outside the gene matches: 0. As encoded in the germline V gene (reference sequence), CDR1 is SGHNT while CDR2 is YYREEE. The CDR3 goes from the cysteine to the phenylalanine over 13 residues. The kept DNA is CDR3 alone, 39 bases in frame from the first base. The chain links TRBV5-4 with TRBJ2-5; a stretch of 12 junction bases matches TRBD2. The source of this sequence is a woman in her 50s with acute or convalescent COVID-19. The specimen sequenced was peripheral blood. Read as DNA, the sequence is TGTGCCAGCAGCACTAGCGGGGGGGAGACCCAGTACTTC. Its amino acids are CASSTSGGETQYF.